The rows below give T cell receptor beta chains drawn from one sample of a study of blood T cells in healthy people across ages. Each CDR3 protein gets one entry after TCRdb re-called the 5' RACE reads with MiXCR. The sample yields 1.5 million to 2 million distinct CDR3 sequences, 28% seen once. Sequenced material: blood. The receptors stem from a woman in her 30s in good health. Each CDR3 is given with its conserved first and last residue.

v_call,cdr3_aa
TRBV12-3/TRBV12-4,CASSPTSEITDAQYF
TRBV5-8,CASSPHRGGYNEQFF
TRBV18,CASSSTAPGGNEKLFF
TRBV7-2,CASSLYLRGGSPYNEQFF
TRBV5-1,CASQLRPGGNEKLFF
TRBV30,CAWSVGLAGEYNEQFF
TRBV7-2,CASSSAIGWTGELFF
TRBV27,CASSLGGGIYYEQYF
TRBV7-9,CASSLADPLYEQYF
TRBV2,CASSVGWRYEQYF
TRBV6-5,CASSYERGDEQYF
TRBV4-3,CASSQDFQGMNEQYF
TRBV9,CASSPTGQPFSYEQYF
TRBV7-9,CASGRQGSLGYEQYF
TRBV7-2,CASSLSGPGGDEQYF
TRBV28,CASSLARVFYGYTF
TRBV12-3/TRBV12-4,CASSARFQETQYF
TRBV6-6,CASNQGAETNEKLFF
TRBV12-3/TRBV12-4,CASSFPVTTGANVLTF
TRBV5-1,CASSNRVDETQYF
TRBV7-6,CASSSPRTGSEETQYF
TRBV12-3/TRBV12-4,CASKQGAGQPQHF
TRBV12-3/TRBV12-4,CASSRRTGRETQYF
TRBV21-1,CASSKVRDFDYEQYF
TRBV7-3,CASSPAGPGGEQFF
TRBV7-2,CASSLRAGTSEAFF
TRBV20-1,CSALEVRTTMDTQYF
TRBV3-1,CASTSGAYEEQYF
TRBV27,CGSKGNYGYTF
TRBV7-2,CASSLYIPRRRGEQYF
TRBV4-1,CASSQEGHFTNTQYF
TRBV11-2,CASSFSGSSPETQYF
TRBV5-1,CASRPDRDSLLHF
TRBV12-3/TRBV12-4,CAGSSTRDEQFF
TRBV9,CASSVAPRQPQHF
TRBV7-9,CASSPGQRRDNEQFF
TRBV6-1,CASTTTVYSNQPQHF
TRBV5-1,CASSTRTGGSNTEAFF
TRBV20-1,CSASRQADPVPQYF
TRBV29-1,CSVEDPGMNTEAFF
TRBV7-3,CASSKTGANVLTF
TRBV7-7,CASSESAGGDEQFF
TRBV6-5,CTSSYAYKSSYEQYF
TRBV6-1,CASSGSTGPGTGELFF
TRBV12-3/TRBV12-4,CASSLHGAGGETQYF
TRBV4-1,CASSQTPFAGYTF
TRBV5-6,CASCSGQPAEKLFF
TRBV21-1,CASSNPYRDRGTYEQYF
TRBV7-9,CASSLDALGPLHF
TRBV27,CASSLWPLVGGSSYNEQFF
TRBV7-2,CASSKRPGRPSAGYEQYF
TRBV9,CASSATLSRHPTDTQYF
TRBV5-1,CASSGGLLYEQYF
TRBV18,CASSTSGIYNEQFF
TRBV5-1,CASSQAGTSYNEQFF
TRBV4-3,CASSPTKSGDTEAFF
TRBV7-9,CASSQPGGAGKVRNEQFF